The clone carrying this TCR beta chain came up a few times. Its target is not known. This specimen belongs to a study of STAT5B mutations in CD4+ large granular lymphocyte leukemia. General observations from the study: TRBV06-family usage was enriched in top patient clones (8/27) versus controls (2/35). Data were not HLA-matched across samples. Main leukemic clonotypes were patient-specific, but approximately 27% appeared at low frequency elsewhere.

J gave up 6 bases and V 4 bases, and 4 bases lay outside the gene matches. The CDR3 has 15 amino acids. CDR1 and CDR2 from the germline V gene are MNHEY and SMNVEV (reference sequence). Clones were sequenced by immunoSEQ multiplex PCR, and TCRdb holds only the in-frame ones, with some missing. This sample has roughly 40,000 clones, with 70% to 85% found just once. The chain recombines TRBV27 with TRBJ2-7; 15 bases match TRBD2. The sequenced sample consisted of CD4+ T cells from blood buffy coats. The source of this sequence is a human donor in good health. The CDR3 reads CASSSRGLAGGEQYF. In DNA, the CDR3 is TGTGCCAGCAGTTCCAGGGGACTAGCGGGAGGCGAGCAGTACTTC.